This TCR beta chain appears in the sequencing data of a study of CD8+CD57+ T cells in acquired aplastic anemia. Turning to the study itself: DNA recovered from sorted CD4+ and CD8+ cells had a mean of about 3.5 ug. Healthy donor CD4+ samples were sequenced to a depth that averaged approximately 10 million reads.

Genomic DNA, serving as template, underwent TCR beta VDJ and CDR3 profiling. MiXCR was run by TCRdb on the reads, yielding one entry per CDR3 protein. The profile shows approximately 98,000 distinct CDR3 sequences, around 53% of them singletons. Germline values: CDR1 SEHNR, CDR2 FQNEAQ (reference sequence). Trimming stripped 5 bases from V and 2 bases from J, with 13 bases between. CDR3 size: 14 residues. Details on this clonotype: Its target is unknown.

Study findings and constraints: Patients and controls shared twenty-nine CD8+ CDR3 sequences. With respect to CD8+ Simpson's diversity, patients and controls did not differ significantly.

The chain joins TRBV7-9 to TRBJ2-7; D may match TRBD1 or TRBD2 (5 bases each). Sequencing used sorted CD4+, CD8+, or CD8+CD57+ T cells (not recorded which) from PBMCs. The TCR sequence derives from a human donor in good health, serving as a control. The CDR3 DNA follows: TGTGCCAGCAGCCGAGGGGTATCAACCTACGAGCAGTACTTC. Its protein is CASSRGVSTYEQYF.